This is a list of T cell receptor beta chains from one sample in a study of T-cell reconstitution after alpha-beta-depleted transplantation in children. TCRdb re-derived calls from the PCR reads in MiXCR, one entry per CDR3 protein. The data show hundreds of thousands of distinct CDR3 sequences, approximately 10% seen once. Here the sequenced sample was peripheral blood, taken 180 days after TCRalphabeta/CD19-depleted stem cell transplant. These receptors originate from a male patient aged 2 to 10 who had a stem cell transplant for chronic granulomatous disease, so the T cells may come from the graft donor. Both conserved end residues are part of each CDR3. Each record gives: clone size, V gene, D gene, J gene, CDR3 DNA, CDR3 protein. The D gene is left open where the match is weak. Only some rows state a clone size, as once, few, many or a class for expanded clones.

many	TRBV12-3/TRBV12-4	-	TRBJ2-1	TGTGCCAGCAGTCCCTATTTCCGGGACGGGCCTCACGATGAGCAGTTCTTC	CASSPYFRDGPHDEQFF
many	TRBV20-1	TRBD2	TRBJ2-2	TGCAGTGCTCCGGGACTAGCGGGGTCCGGGGAGCTGTTTTTT	CSAPGLAGSGELFF
many	TRBV28	TRBD2	TRBJ2-1	TGTGCCAGCAGTCAGGGGCCCCACGCGGGAGGGTTCGATGAGCAGTTCTTC	CASSQGPHAGGFDEQFF
many	TRBV29-1	-	TRBJ2-5	TGCAGCGTTGAAGACGGACCACAAGAGACCCAGTACTTC	CSVEDGPQETQYF
many	TRBV29-1	TRBD1	TRBJ1-5	TGCAGCGTTCCTGAACGGACAGGGGTTAGCAATCAGCCCCAGCATTTT	CSVPERTGVSNQPQHF
many	TRBV12-3/TRBV12-4	-	TRBJ1-6	TGTGCCAGCAGTCCGGGACGGGATAATTCACCCCTCCACTTT	CASSPGRDNSPLHF
many	TRBV9	-	TRBJ2-3	TGTGCCAGCAGCGTAGGGGGGTCTGATACGCAGTATTTT	CASSVGGSDTQYF
many	TRBV27	-	TRBJ2-1	TGTGCCAGCCGGGATAAAATTGTCTATGAGCAGTTCTTC	CASRDKIVYEQFF
many	TRBV6-2/TRBV6-3	-	TRBJ2-1	TGTGCCAGCAGTTTCGGCCATGACGAGCAGTTCTTC	CASSFGHDEQFF
many	TRBV28	-	TRBJ1-3	TGTGCCAGCAGCAAACAGGTGTCTGGAAACACCATATATTTT	CASSKQVSGNTIYF
many	TRBV6-2/TRBV6-3	-	TRBJ2-3	TGTGCCAGCAGTTACTGGCGAGATACGCAGTATTTT	CASSYWRDTQYF
many	TRBV12-3/TRBV12-4	-	TRBJ1-4	TGTGCCAGCAGTAAGGCGGAAAAACTGTTTTTT	CASSKAEKLFF
many	TRBV12-3/TRBV12-4	TRBD1	TRBJ2-2	TGTGCCAGCAGTGCCGGGCAGGGGGCGTACACCGGGGAGCTGTTTTTT	CASSAGQGAYTGELFF
many	TRBV5-1	-	TRBJ2-1	TGCGCCAGCAGCCCTTCCCTTGACTCCAATGAGCAGTTCTTC	CASSPSLDSNEQFF
many	TRBV6-6	-	TRBJ2-1	TGTGCCAGCTCTAACAGGCCGGGGGAGCAGTTCTTC	CASSNRPGEQFF
many	TRBV2	TRBD2	TRBJ2-5	TGTGCCAGCAGTGAAGAACTAGCGGGAGAGACCCAGTACTTC	CASSEELAGETQYF
many	TRBV28	-	TRBJ1-2	TGTGCCAGCAGTTTAATAGAGATTTATGGCTACACCTTC	CASSLIEIYGYTF
many	TRBV12-3/TRBV12-4	TRBD1	TRBJ2-2	TGTGCCAGCAGCGCAGGGGGCGCGAACACCGGGGAGCTGTTTTTT	CASSAGGANTGELFF
few	TRBV12-3/TRBV12-4	-	TRBJ1-5	TGTGCCAGCAGTTTCGTCGCGGAGAGGGGCAATCAGCCCCAGCATTTT	CASSFVAERGNQPQHF
many	TRBV12-3/TRBV12-4	-	TRBJ2-3	TGTGCCAGCGGAGGGTCGGTCAGTAGGGTGGAAGATACGCAGTATTTT	CASGGSVSRVEDTQYF
many	TRBV20-1	-	TRBJ2-2	TGCAGTGCTAGTTTGTTCCGGGGAGACACCGGGGAGCTGTTTTTT	CSASLFRGDTGELFF
many	TRBV9	TRBD2	TRBJ2-1	TGTGCCAGCAGCGCCCCAATAGCGGGAGGGGAAAGTAATGAGCAGTTCTTC	CASSAPIAGGESNEQFF
many	TRBV6-5	-	TRBJ2-5	TGTGCCAGCAGGGACTCACCGAGGGAGACCCAGTACTTC	CASRDSPRETQYF
once	TRBV28	-	TRBJ1-4	TGTGCCAGCAGAAACCCAAGCCGGCGAACAACTAATGAAAAACTGTTTTTT	CASRNPSRRTTNEKLFF
many	TRBV29-1	-	TRBJ2-7	TGCAGCGTAACACCGGGGCGCAACGAGCAGTACTTC	CSVTPGRNEQYF
many	TRBV4-3	-	TRBJ2-5	TGCGCCAGCAGCCAAGATCTAAGAGTAAGGGAGACCCAGTACTTC	CASSQDLRVRETQYF
many	TRBV7-6	-	TRBJ2-2	TGTGCCGTAAGGGGGTGGAGCGGGACCACCGGGGAGCTGTTTTTT	CAVRGWSGTTGELFF
many	TRBV10-3	TRBD1	TRBJ2-7	TGTGCCATCAGTGAAACAGGGGAACTTACGGAGCAGTACTTC	CAISETGELTEQYF
many	TRBV5-1	TRBD2	TRBJ2-2	TGCGCCAGCAGCCCCCGACTAGCGGGGGGTCAAGGGGAGCTGTTTTTT	CASSPRLAGGQGELFF
few	TRBV12-3/TRBV12-4	-	TRBJ2-5	TGTGCCAGCAGTTTGGGGGGGGCTGGGACCCAGTACTTC	CASSLGGAGTQYF
many	TRBV28	TRBD2	TRBJ2-7	TGTGCCAGCAGTTCCTCGACTAGCGGGAGGGCCTACGAGCAGTACTTC	CASSSSTSGRAYEQYF
-	TRBV11-2	-	TRBJ2-1	TGTGCCAGCAGCCTCCCCTTTAGCGGATCCTCCTACAATGAGCAGTTCTTC	CASSLPFSGSSYNEQFF
many	TRBV7-3	TRBD2	TRBJ2-2	TGTGCCAGCAGCTTAACACTAGCGGGAGATCCCGGGGAGCTGTTTTTT	CASSLTLAGDPGELFF
many	TRBV5-1	TRBD2	TRBJ2-5	TGCGCCAGCCTAGCGGGACCTCAAGAGACCCAGTACTTC	CASLAGPQETQYF